What follows are 24 T cell receptor beta chains derived from one specimen sequenced in a study of T-cell reconstitution after alpha-beta-depleted transplantation in children. Construction of the TCRbeta library involved unique molecular identifiers. TCRdb fed the PCR reads into MiXCR, producing one record per CDR3 protein. This sample has 200,000 to 250,000 distinct CDR3 sequences, with 8.5% to 10% found just once. The source material was PBMCs from the stem cell graft donor, sampled from the stem cell graft. Receptors originate from a human donor who donated a stem cell graft to a child with acute lymphoblastic leukemia.

This clonotype was observed a few times. The rearrangement uses TRBV27 and TRBJ2-5, with TRBD1 matching 10 bases. CDR1 and CDR2 from the germline V gene are MNHEY and SMNVEV (reference sequence). The CDR3 totals 15 residues. Trimming took 5 bases from V and 5 from J; bases not matched to a gene: 8. The CDR3 sequence is CASSRGQGGLETQYF. The CDR3 region has the DNA TGTGCCAGCAGTCGCGGACAGGGGGGATTGGAGACCCAGTACTTC.

This clonotype was observed a handful of times. V usage is TRBV27 and J usage is TRBJ2-1, with D perhaps given as TRBD1 or TRBD2 (7 bases each). The germline CDR1 and CDR2 sequences are MNHEY and SMNVEV (reference sequence). CDR3 length equals 17 residues. Trimming removed 2 bases from V and 5 bases from J, with 19 bases in between. CDR3 sequence: CASSLILTGRGNNEQFF. CDR3 nucleotides: TGTGCCAGCAGTTTAATCCTGACAGGGCGGGGGAACAATGAGCAGTTCTTC.

This clonotype was counted ten times or more. The rearrangement joins TRBV7-2 to TRBJ1-1, with D maybe TRBD1 (6 bases). V lost 7 bases and J 10 bases, leaving 13 bases between the germline ends. CDR3 length equals 11 residues. Germline CDR1 is SGHTA and CDR2 is FQGNSA. The CDR3, as DNA: TGTGCCAGCACTCCCAAGGGGGGAGCTTTCTTT. Protein: CASTPKGGAFF.

This clonotype turned up a few times. The chain is built from TRBV6-5 and TRBJ1-2; the D is unclear. CDR1 and CDR2 from the germline V gene are MNHEY and SVGAGI. Trimming shortened V by 5 bases and J by 8 bases, and 12 bases separated the two germline ends. There are 12 residues in the CDR3. CDR3 bases: TGTGCCAGCAGTACCTCGGACCGCGGCTACACCTTC. Translated: CASSTSDRGYTF.

This chain uses TRBV3-1 with TRBJ2-7; D gene uncertain. The germline CDR1 and CDR2 sequences are LGHDT and YNNKEL (reference sequence). V lost 1 base and J lost 2, with 12 bases in between. The CDR3 totals 15 residues. The CDR3 sequence: CASSQGPDGTYEQYF. CDR3 sequence (DNA): TGTGCCAGCAGCCAAGGTCCGGACGGAACCTACGAGCAGTACTTC.

This clonotype was counted at least ten times. The rearrangement joins TRBV29-1 to TRBJ2-7, with 8 bases lining up with TRBD1. V dropped 0 bases and J dropped 4; count of bases not matched to a gene: 8. This CDR3 spans 15 amino acids. The V gene's germline CDR1 is SQVTM and CDR2 ANQGSEA. Here the CDR3 DNA reads TGCAGCGTTGAAGATCACCAGGGGGCCGGATACGAGCAGTACTTC. Protein product: CSVEDHQGAGYEQYF.

In its sample, this clonotype was seen a few times. The gene calls are TRBV4-3 and TRBJ2-7; TRBD1 aligns across 9 bases. Germline CDR1 reads LGHNA; CDR2 reads YSLEER. The CDR3 totals 16 residues. Trimming took 0 bases from V and 2 from J; bases not matched to a gene: 5. The CDR3 nucleotides are TGCGCCAGCAGCCAAGATCTGGGGGACAGGGCCTACGAGCAGTACTTC. Residues: CASSQDLGDRAYEQYF.

This clonotype appeared a few times. This chain uses TRBV7-9 with TRBJ1-4; no clear D gene. Trimming cost V 1 base and J 3 bases, with 9 bases left between them. Per germline, CDR1 SEHNR and CDR2 FQNEAQ (reference sequence). The CDR3 covers 15 residues. CDR3 protein: CASSLVASSNEKLFF. CDR3 sequence (DNA): TGTGCCAGCAGCTTAGTGGCGAGTTCTAATGAAAAACTGTTTTTT.

This clonotype was observed many times. The chain employs TRBV12-3 or TRBV12-4 and TRBJ2-1; TRBD2 is a possible D gene (6 bases). Trimming pared 5 bases from V and 7 bases from J, leaving 18 bases between. The CDR3 contains 15 residues. The CDR3: CASSPGTPTRNEQFF. The CDR3 DNA sequence: TGTGCCAGCAGTCCCGGGACTCCGACGAGGAATGAGCAGTTCTTC.

The sample holds a few counts of this clonotype. The gene calls are TRBV18 and TRBJ1-5, with D possibly TRBD1 on 6 matching bases. Germline V gene lookup returns CDR1 KGHSH and CDR2 LQKENI. The CDR3 has 15 residues. Trimming stripped 3 bases from V and 7 bases from J, with 16 bases between. The CDR3 nucleotides are TGTGCCAGCTCACCTGAACAGGGTATATTCCAGCCCCAGCATTTT. Residues: CASSPEQGIFQPQHF.

This clonotype was observed at least ten times. The chain couples TRBV5-1 to TRBJ1-6; D is uncertain. Germline V gives CDR1 SGHRS, CDR2 YFSETQ. Trimming took off 0 bases at V and 8 bases at J, with 12 bases between the two ends. The CDR3 is 15 residues long. The DNA for the CDR3 is TGCGCCAGCAGCTTGGAGGGCAGGAGGGATTCACCCCTCCACTTT. This sequence encodes CASSLEGRRDSPLHF. Together with reference TRBV5-1 and TRBJ1-6, the CDR3 gives the full variable domain: KAGVTQTPRYLIKTRGQQVTLSCSPISGHRSVSWYQQTPGQGLQFLFEYFSETQRNKGNFPGRFSGRQFSNSRSEMNVSTLELGDSALYLCASSLEGRRDSPLHFGNGTRLTVT.

This clonotype appeared many times. J is TRBJ1-1 and V is TRBV3-1; D ambiguous. The CDR3 consists of 13 residues. Germline loops: CDR1 LGHDT, CDR2 YNNKEL (reference sequence). Trimming took 1 base from V and 11 from J, leaving 14 bases between them. The CDR3 DNA is TGTGCCAGCAGCCAAGGACCCACCCTGCGGGCTTTCTTT. Protein: CASSQGPTLRAFF.

This clonotype was detected ten times or more. The gene calls are TRBV5-6 and TRBJ2-5; D gene uncertain. Trimming removed 0 bases from V and 4 bases from J, with 13 bases in between. This CDR3 spans 15 amino acids. CDR1 is SGHDT, CDR2 YYEEEE, per germline. In DNA form, the CDR3 reads TGTGCCAGCAGCTTGGCTCATATTTTCTTAGAGACCCAGTACTTC. It yields the protein CASSLAHIFLETQYF.

This clonotype was observed a few times. The CDR3 nucleotides read TGCGCCAGCAGCCCCAAAGACTTAGCGAAGCAGTATTTT. This translates into CASSPKDLAKQYF. The rearrangement links TRBV4-3 to TRBJ2-3; D may be TRBD2 (5 bases). Germline CDR1 LGHNA, CDR2 YSLEER. The CDR3 loop spans 13 amino acids. V gave up 4 bases and J gave up 11 bases, with 16 bases separating them.

The sample holds many counts of this clonotype. V gene TRBV11-2 combines with J gene TRBJ2-5; no clear D. Trimming left V 0 bases short and J 0 bases short, with 17 bases between. Looked up from germline, CDR1 is SGHAT and CDR2 is FQNNGV. The CDR3 extends over 18 amino acids. The CDR3 sequence is CASSLDWLVAEYQETQYF. The CDR3 coding sequence is TGTGCCAGCAGCTTAGATTGGTTGGTAGCTGAGTACCAAGAGACCCAGTACTTC. The entire variable domain, with the rest obtained from reference TRBV11-2 and TRBJ2-5, is as follows: EAGVAQSPRYKIIEKRQSVAFWCNPISGHATLYWYQQILGQGPKLLIQFQNNGVVDDSQLPKDRFSAERLKGVDSTLKIQPAKLEDSAVYLCASSLDWLVAEYQETQYFGPGTRLLVL.

This clonotype was seen more than once but under ten times. This chain links TRBV5-1 with TRBJ2-1; 9 bases map to TRBD2. V was pared by 6 bases and J by 8 bases, with 9 bases of the junction left unmatched. The CDR3 loop spans 14 amino acids. CDR1 SGHRS and CDR2 YFSETQ come from the germline V gene. The CDR3 region is CASMGGGAMHEQFF. In DNA, the CDR3 is TGCGCCAGCATGGGCGGGGGGGCTATGCATGAGCAGTTCTTC.

A few counts support this clonotype. The chain employs TRBV20-1 and TRBJ2-1, with no clear D. This CDR3 has 13 residues. V lost 1 base, J lost 7 bases, and 11 bases lay in between. In germline, CDR1 is DFQATT, CDR2 SNEGSKA (reference sequence). The CDR3: CSARGLGFNEQFF. The CDR3 DNA is TGCAGTGCTAGAGGGCTGGGGTTTAATGAGCAGTTCTTC.

This clonotype was counted between two and nine times. The rearrangement links TRBV12-3 or TRBV12-4 to TRBJ2-1; TRBD2 is a possible D gene (6 bases). The CDR3 has 14 residues. Trimming removed 5 bases at V and 4 bases at J, with 12 bases between. The CDR3 protein is CASSPRDWYNEQFF. CDR3 sequence (DNA): TGTGCCAGCAGTCCCCGGGACTGGTACAATGAGCAGTTCTTC.

This clonotype was observed many times. The rearrangement joins TRBV4-2 to TRBJ1-2, with D possibly TRBD1 on 5 matching bases. Germline V gene lookup returns CDR1 LGHNA and CDR2 YNFKEQ. CDR3 length equals 14 residues. V lost 0 bases to trimming and J lost 4 bases, with 9 bases between them. The CDR3 DNA reads as TGTGCCAGCAGCCAAGATTTGGGGGGCTATGGCTACACCTTC. As protein: CASSQDLGGYGYTF.

In its sample, this clonotype was seen a few times. V and J are TRBV9 and TRBJ2-3, with a possible D match to TRBD2 (5 bases). The CDR3 consists of 14 residues. The V end lost 4 bases, the J end lost 7 bases, and 16 bases lay between the germline ends. Germline values: CDR1 SGDLS, CDR2 YYNGEE. CDR3 sequence (DNA): TGTGCCAGCAGCCCCGCGGACTCGATAAATACGCAGTATTTT. Its translation: CASSPADSINTQYF.

This clonotype was picked up a small number of times. The V and J genes are TRBV5-1 and TRBJ2-5; no definite D call. The CDR3 has 16 residues. Deletions cut 3 bases from V and 5 bases from J, with 20 bases between. Germline lookup yields CDR1 SGHRS and CDR2 YFSETQ. CDR3 coding DNA: TGCGCCAGCAGCTCTAACCCGGGCACCATTCGGGAGACCCAGTACTTC. It codes for CASSSNPGTIRETQYF. The whole variable domain, remainder taken from reference TRBV5-1 and TRBJ2-5, is KAGVTQTPRYLIKTRGQQVTLSCSPISGHRSVSWYQQTPGQGLQFLFEYFSETQRNKGNFPGRFSGRQFSNSRSEMNVSTLELGDSALYLCASSSNPGTIRETQYFGPGTRLLVL.

This chain links TRBV5-5 with TRBJ1-2; the D is unclear. Germline loops: CDR1 SGHKS, CDR2 YYEKEE (reference sequence). V lost 4 bases to trimming and J lost 4 bases, with 11 bases between them. This CDR3 has 13 residues. CDR3 sequence: CASSRRGGYGYTF. DNA of the CDR3: TGTGCCAGCAGCCGTCGGGGTGGCTATGGCTACACCTTC.

This clonotype was observed a handful of times. This chain joins TRBV4-1 and TRBJ1-2; 10 bases are a match to TRBD1. CDR1 and CDR2 from the germline V gene are MGHRA and YSYEKL. Germline trimming cut 1 base from V and 4 bases from J; bases unmatched to any gene: 12. CDR3 length: 18 amino acids. The CDR3 nucleotides read TGCGCCAGCAGCCAAGGTTCGTTGGGGACAGGGGAGAGCTATGGCTACACCTTC. As protein: CASSQGSLGTGESYGYTF.

Turning to this clonotype: The CDR3 ends on some other residue instead of the conserved phenylalanine or tryptophan, so this is likely a read error. The rearrangement links TRBV27 to TRBJ1-6, with TRBD1 matching over 7 bases. The CDR3 spans 13 residues. Germline trimming cut 5 bases from V and 11 bases from J; bases unmatched to any gene: 6. Germline V CDR1 and CDR2: MNHEY, SMNVEV (reference sequence). The CDR3 loop reads CASSQTGVTPLHV. The CDR3 bases are TGTGCCAGCAGTCAAACAGGGGTGACACCCCTCCACGTT.